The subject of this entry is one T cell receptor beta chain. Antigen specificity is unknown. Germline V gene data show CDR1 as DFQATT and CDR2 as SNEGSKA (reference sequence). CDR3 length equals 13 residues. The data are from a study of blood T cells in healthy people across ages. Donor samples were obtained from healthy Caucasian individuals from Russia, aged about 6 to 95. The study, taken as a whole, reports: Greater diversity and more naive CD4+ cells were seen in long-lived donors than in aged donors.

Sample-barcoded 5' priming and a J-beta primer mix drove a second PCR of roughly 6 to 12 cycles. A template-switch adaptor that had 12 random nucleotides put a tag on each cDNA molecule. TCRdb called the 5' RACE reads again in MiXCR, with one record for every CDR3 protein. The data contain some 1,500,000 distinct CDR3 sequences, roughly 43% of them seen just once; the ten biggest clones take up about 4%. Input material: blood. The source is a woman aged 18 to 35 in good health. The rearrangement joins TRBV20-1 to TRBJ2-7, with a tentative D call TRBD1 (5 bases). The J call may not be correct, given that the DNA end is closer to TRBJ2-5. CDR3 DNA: TGCAGTGCTAGAGATCAGGGTTGGGAGACCCAGTACTTC. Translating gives CSARDQGWETQYF.